The T cell receptor (beta chain) described here comes from a study of blood T cell repertoires in COVID-19. Background on the study: Nucleic acid was either cDNA or gDNA, and it came from T cells, B-cell-depleted T cells, or PBMCs.

The germline CDR1 and CDR2 sequences are ENHRY and SYGVKD. The CDR3 is 15 residues long. V was shortened by 4 bases and J by 4 bases, with 15 bases between the two germline ends. A single count supports this clone. Repertoires were generated with immunoSEQ multiplex PCR, while TCRdb's copy carries only in-frame clones and drops some. The sample shows 60,000 to 90,000 clones, around 88% of them seen only once. This receptor was identified in a woman aged 80 or over with active or convalescent COVID-19. The chain is built from TRBV10-3 and TRBJ2-3; TRBD2 might be the D (5 bases). The specimen was peripheral blood. The CDR3 sequence is CAISVGLTFADTQYF. CDR3 DNA: TGTGCCATCAGTGTTGGACTGACGTTTGCAGATACGCAGTATTTT.